These T cell receptor beta chains were read from a single sample in a study of shared clonotypes between healthy human individuals. The protocol was immunoSEQ multiplex PCR, while the TCRdb copy is restricted to in-frame clones and leaves out a portion. The sample contains 780,000 or so clones, about two thirds of which appear only once. Sequenced: memory CD4+ T cells sorted from blood. These receptors were taken from a woman aged 25-40 years in good health. Both conserved end residues are part of each CDR3. Each record gives: J gene, D gene, V gene, clone size, CDR3 protein, CDR3 DNA. The D gene is left open where the match is weak. The size entry is marked missing in some rows and otherwise reads once, few, many or a size class.

TRBJ2-3	.	TRBV28	.	CASSPTSTDTQYF	TGTGCCAGCAGCCCGACTAGCACAGATACGCAGTATTTT
TRBJ2-5	TRBD2	TRBV9	.	CASSVVGEGRETQYF	TGTGCCAGCAGCGTAGTTGGGGAGGGCCGGGAGACCCAGTACTTC
TRBJ2-1	.	TRBV2	.	CASSEGGSNYNEQFF	TGTGCCAGCAGTGAGGGCGGGTCCAACTACAATGAGCAGTTCTTC
TRBJ2-1	.	TRBV7-2	.	CASSVSQEGYNEQFF	TGTGCCAGCAGCGTTAGCCAGGAGGGCTACAATGAGCAGTTCTTC
TRBJ2-1	TRBD1	TRBV18	.	CASSTSSGTENEQFF	TGTGCCAGCTCAACTAGTTCCGGGACAGAAAATGAGCAGTTCTTC
TRBJ2-7	.	TRBV27	.	CASSFRKGTDEQYF	TGTGCCAGCAGTTTCCGGAAGGGAACGGACGAGCAGTACTTC
TRBJ2-1	.	TRBV7-6	few	CASSTRLSNYNEQFF	TGTGCCAGCAGCACACGACTGTCCAACTACAATGAGCAGTTCTTC
TRBJ2-5	TRBD2	TRBV27	.	CASTPGGASYQETQYF	TGTGCCAGCACCCCCGGGGGGGCGTCTTACCAAGAGACCCAGTACTTC
TRBJ2-2	.	TRBV27	.	CASSLLRGQSTGELFF	TGTGCCAGCAGTCTCTTACGGGGCCAGAGCACCGGGGAGCTGTTTTTT
TRBJ2-1	.	TRBV6-5	.	CASSSPGRGSDEQFF	TGTGCCAGCAGTTCGCCGGGGCGGGGATCGGATGAGCAGTTCTTC
TRBJ2-7	TRBD2	TRBV2	.	CASNPSGVSYEQYF	TGTGCCAGTAATCCTAGCGGAGTCTCCTACGAGCAGTACTTC
TRBJ1-2	TRBD1	TRBV28	.	CASSLGGGVNGYTF	TGTGCCAGCAGTTTAGGAGGGGGCGTAAATGGCTACACCTTC
TRBJ2-3	.	TRBV19	few	CASTSGAGGEDTQYF	TGTGCCAGTACCTCCGGCGCAGGGGGGGAGGATACGCAGTATTTT
TRBJ1-5	.	TRBV1	.	CTSSQEGPRRVEIHSYGNQPQHF	TGCACCAGCAGCCAAGAAGGGCCAAGAAGGGTGGAAATACATTCGTACGGCAATCAGCCCCAGCATTTT
TRBJ2-7	.	TRBV18	.	CASSPAYEQYF	TGTGCCAGCTCACCGGCCTACGAGCAGTACTTC
TRBJ2-7	.	TRBV7-8	.	CASSLGGSVSYEQYF	TGTGCCAGCAGCTTGGGAGGATCGGTCTCCTACGAGCAGTACTTC
TRBJ2-1	TRBD2	TRBV7-8	many	CASSSQRDTEQFF	TGTGCCAGCAGCTCACAGCGGGATACGGAACAGTTCTTC
TRBJ1-5	.	TRBV7-2	.	CASSLRGQPQHF	TGTGCCAGCAGCTTGAGAGGCCAGCCCCAGCATTTT
TRBJ1-1	.	TRBV28	.	CASGTNTEAFF	TGTGCCAGCGGGACGAACACTGAAGCTTTCTTT
TRBJ2-3	TRBD1	TRBV28	.	CASISQGAYFDISTDTQYF	TGTGCCAGCATTTCGCAGGGGGCCTACTTCGATATTTCCACAGATACGCAGTATTTT
TRBJ2-5	.	TRBV10-1	.	CASSDGGGSYGTQYF	TGCGCCAGCAGTGACGGAGGAGGGAGTTACGGGACCCAGTACTTC
TRBJ2-7	.	TRBV11-2	.	CASSLAWIDEQYF	TGTGCCAGCAGCTTAGCCTGGATCGACGAGCAGTACTTC
TRBJ2-1	.	TRBV11-2	.	CASSLDLNLNNEQFF	TGTGCCAGCAGCTTAGATCTAAACTTAAACAATGAGCAGTTCTTC
TRBJ1-5	.	TRBV6-1	.	CASSAAFGQGNQPQHF	TGTGCCAGCAGTGCGGCGTTTGGGCAAGGCAATCAGCCCCAGCATTTT
TRBJ1-5	TRBD1	TRBV5-5	.	CASSKGQGVNQPQHF	TGTGCCAGCAGCAAGGGACAGGGAGTCAATCAGCCCCAGCATTTT
TRBJ1-4	.	TRBV7-2	.	CASSSYTATNEKLFF	TGTGCCAGCAGCTCCTACACCGCAACTAATGAAAAACTGTTTTTT
TRBJ2-1	TRBD2	TRBV19	.	CASSIPGLAGGRNEQFF	TGTGCCAGTAGTATCCCGGGGCTAGCGGGAGGGCGGAATGAGCAGTTCTTC
TRBJ2-7	.	TRBV27	few	CASRPTGSSYEQYF	TGTGCCAGCAGACCAACCGGGAGCTCCTACGAGCAGTACTTC
TRBJ2-1	.	TRBV19	.	CASTKTRGADEQFF	TGTGCCAGCACAAAGACTAGGGGAGCGGATGAGCAGTTCTTC
TRBJ1-5	.	TRBV6-1	once	CASSGGRQPQHF	TGTGCCAGCAGTGGGGGTCGTCAGCCCCAGCATTTT
TRBJ1-5	.	TRBV4-1	.	CASSPDGYQPQHF	TGCGCCAGCAGCCCCGACGGGTATCAGCCCCAGCATTTT
TRBJ2-1	TRBD2	TRBV5-1	.	CASSSTRLASEQFF	TGCGCCAGCAGCTCCACCCGACTAGCCAGTGAGCAGTTCTTC
TRBJ1-1	.	TRBV5-4	once	CASSPNGIGFTEAFF	TGTGCCAGCAGCCCAAACGGGATTGGGTTTACTGAAGCTTTCTTT
TRBJ2-5	TRBD2	TRBV28	many	CASSFTKASGKETQYF	TGTGCCAGCAGTTTTACTAAGGCTAGCGGGAAAGAGACCCAGTACTTC
TRBJ2-3	.	TRBV11-3	.	CASSFGTRGTDTQYF	TGTGCCAGCAGCTTTGGAACTCGGGGAACAGATACGCAGTATTTT
TRBJ2-1	TRBD2	TRBV19	.	CASSMGGGYRNEQFF	TGTGCCAGTAGTATGGGGGGAGGGTATCGCAATGAGCAGTTCTTC
TRBJ2-5	TRBD1	TRBV28	.	CASERTGSQETQYF	TGTGCCAGCGAACGGACAGGTTCACAAGAGACCCAGTACTTC
TRBJ1-1	.	TRBV7-9	few	CASSLGVVNEAFF	TGTGCCAGCAGCCTTGGGGTAGTTAACGAAGCTTTCTTT
TRBJ1-3	.	TRBV2	.	CASSEAPAGSGNTIYF	TGTGCCAGCAGTGAGGCCCCCGCAGGGTCTGGAAACACCATATATTTT
TRBJ2-1	.	TRBV6-4	.	CASSPRAYQGNEQFF	TGTGCCAGCAGTCCCCGGGCCTACCAAGGGAATGAGCAGTTCTTC
TRBJ2-1	TRBD2	TRBV14	.	CASSPSGRTVGFF	TGTGCCAGCAGCCCAAGCGGGAGGACCGTGGGGTTCTTC
TRBJ1-3	.	TRBV7-9	.	CASSRESTIYF	TGTGCCAGCAGCCGGGAGAGCACCATATATTTT
TRBJ2-5	TRBD1	TRBV27	.	CASSFRDSQETQYF	TGTGCCAGCAGTTTCAGGGACAGCCAAGAGACCCAGTACTTC
TRBJ2-3	.	TRBV28	.	CASSFTGNGGTDTQYF	TGTGCCAGCAGTTTTACAGGAAATGGTGGCACAGATACGCAGTATTTT
TRBJ2-3	.	TRBV28	few	CASSKGGRNTDTQYF	TGTGCCAGCAGCAAAGGGGGTCGTAACACAGATACGCAGTATTTT
TRBJ2-6	TRBD1	TRBV30	.	CAWSRDRVPTGANVLTF	TGTGCCTGGAGTCGGGACAGGGTCCCAACTGGGGCCAACGTCCTGACTTTC
TRBJ1-1	.	TRBV13	.	CASSLGDKGTEAFF	TGTGCCAGCAGCTTAGGGGACAAGGGGACTGAAGCTTTCTTT
TRBJ2-7	.	TRBV19	.	CASSILWGSYEQYF	TGTGCCAGTAGTATACTCTGGGGCTCCTACGAGCAGTACTTC
TRBJ1-2	.	TRBV5-1	.	CASKDQGGLYGYTF	TGCGCCAGCAAGGACCAAGGGGGACTCTATGGCTACACCTTC
TRBJ2-1	.	TRBV15	few	CATSRENEQFF	TGTGCCACCAGCAGAGAAAATGAGCAGTTCTTC
TRBJ2-3	TRBD1	TRBV11-2	.	CASRLNRGRGTDTQYF	TGTGCCAGCAGACTTAACAGGGGGCGGGGCACAGATACGCAGTATTTT
TRBJ2-3	.	TRBV11-2	.	CASRGGGTDTQYF	TGTGCCAGCAGAGGTGGGGGCACAGATACGCAGTATTTT
TRBJ1-1	.	TRBV2	few	CASRGDMNTEAFF	TGTGCCAGCAGGGGAGACATGAACACTGAAGCTTTCTTT
TRBJ2-3	.	TRBV10-3	.	CAIMGNRDADTQYF	TGTGCCATCATGGGGAACAGGGATGCAGATACGCAGTATTTT
TRBJ2-3	.	TRBV19	.	CASSMQRLSTDTQYF	TGTGCCAGTAGTATGCAGCGACTTAGCACAGATACGCAGTATTTT
TRBJ2-1	.	TRBV7-8	.	CASSFGTFLYNEQFF	TGTGCCAGCAGCTTCGGGACTTTTCTTTACAATGAGCAGTTCTTC
TRBJ1-2	.	TRBV28	.	CASTDPWKSDGYTF	TGTGCCAGCACCGATCCATGGAAGTCTGATGGCTACACCTTC
TRBJ2-2	.	TRBV27	.	CASSVMGSTGELFF	TGTGCCAGCAGTGTAATGGGTAGCACCGGGGAGCTGTTTTTT
TRBJ1-6	.	TRBV2	many	CASTRESSYNSPLHF	TGTGCCAGCACCAGGGAAAGCTCCTATAATTCACCCCTCCACTTT
TRBJ2-1	.	TRBV9	once	CASSVSPESYNEQFF	TGTGCCAGCAGCGTATCCCCAGAGTCCTACAATGAGCAGTTCTTC